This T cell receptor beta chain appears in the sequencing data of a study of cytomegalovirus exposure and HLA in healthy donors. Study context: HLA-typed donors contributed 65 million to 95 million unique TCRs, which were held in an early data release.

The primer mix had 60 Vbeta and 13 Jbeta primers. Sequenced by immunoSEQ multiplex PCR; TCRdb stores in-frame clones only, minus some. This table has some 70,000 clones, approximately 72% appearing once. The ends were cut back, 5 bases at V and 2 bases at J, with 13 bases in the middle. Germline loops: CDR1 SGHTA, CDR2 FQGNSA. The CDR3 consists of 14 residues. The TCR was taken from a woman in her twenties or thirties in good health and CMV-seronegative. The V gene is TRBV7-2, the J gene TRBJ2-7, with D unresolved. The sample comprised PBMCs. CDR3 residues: CASSPPGPTYEQYF. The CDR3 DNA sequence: TGTGCCAGCAGCCCCCCGGGTCCGACCTACGAGCAGTACTTC.